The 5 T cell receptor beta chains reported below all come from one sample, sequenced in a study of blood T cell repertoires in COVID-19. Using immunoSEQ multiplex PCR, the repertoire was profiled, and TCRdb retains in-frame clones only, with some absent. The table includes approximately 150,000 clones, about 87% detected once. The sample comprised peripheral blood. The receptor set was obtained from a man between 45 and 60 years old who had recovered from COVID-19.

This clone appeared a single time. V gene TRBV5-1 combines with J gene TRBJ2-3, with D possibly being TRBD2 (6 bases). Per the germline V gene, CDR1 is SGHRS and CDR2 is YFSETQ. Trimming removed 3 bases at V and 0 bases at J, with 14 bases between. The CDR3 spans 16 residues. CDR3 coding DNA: TGCGCCAGCAGCTCCCGGGGGATAGCGAGCACAGATACGCAGTATTTT. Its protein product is CASSSRGIASTDTQYF.

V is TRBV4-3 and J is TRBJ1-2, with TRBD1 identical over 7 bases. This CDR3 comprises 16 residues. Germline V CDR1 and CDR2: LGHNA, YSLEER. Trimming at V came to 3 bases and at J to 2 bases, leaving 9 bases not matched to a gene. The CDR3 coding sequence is TGCGCCAGCAGCCACGCCGGGACAGTGATGAACTATGGCTACACCTTC. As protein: CASSHAGTVMNYGYTF.

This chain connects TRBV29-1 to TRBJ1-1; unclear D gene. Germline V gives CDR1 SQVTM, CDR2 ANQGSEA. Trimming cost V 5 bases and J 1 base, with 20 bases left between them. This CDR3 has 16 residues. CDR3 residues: CSVPLIGPQQNTEAFF. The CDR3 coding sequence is TGCAGCGTTCCGTTAATTGGGCCCCAGCAGAACACTGAAGCTTTCTTT.

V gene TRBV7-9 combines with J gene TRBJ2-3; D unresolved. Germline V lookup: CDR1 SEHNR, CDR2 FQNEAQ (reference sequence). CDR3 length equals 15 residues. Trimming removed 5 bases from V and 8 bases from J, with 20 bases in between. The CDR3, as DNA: TGTGCCAGCAGCCTCGCTGTGCTCGAGGTCACTACGCAGTATTTT. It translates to CASSLAVLEVTTQYF.

CDR3 sequence (DNA): TGTGCCAGCAGTTACTCCCAGGGGGCTATGAACACTGAAGCTTTCTTT. Its translation: CASSYSQGAMNTEAFF. The chain is built from TRBV6-5 and TRBJ1-1; 8 positions agree with TRBD1. The CDR3 contains 16 residues. Per germline, CDR1 MNHEY and CDR2 SVGAGI. J lost 0 bases, V lost 0 bases, and 3 bases had no gene match.